This T cell receptor (beta chain) was captured in a study of technical replicates of blood from several donors. The table came from immunoSEQ multiplex PCR; TCRdb's copy has only in-frame clones and leaves some out. This repertoire shows about 88,000 clones, 85% to 95% found once; its top ten account for about 0.23%. Sequencing was carried out using T cells isolated from PBMCs. The TCR originated in a human donor in good health.

The CDR3 protein is CASSDRQHSNQPQHF. The CDR3, as DNA: TGTGCCAGCAGTGATCGACAGCATAGCAATCAGCCCCAGCATTTT. This chain joins TRBV6-1 and TRBJ1-5; TRBD1 might be the D (5 bases). CDR3 length: 15 residues. V gave up 3 bases and J gave up 0 bases, with 9 bases separating them. CDR1 is MNHNS, CDR2 SASEGT, per germline.